This T cell receptor (beta chain) was identified in a study of control samples from healthy donors and cancer patients. Measured with immunoSEQ multiplex PCR; TCRdb has only the in-frame clones, and not every one. The table lists around 94,000 clones, roughly 86% of them singletons, with roughly 1.3% in the top ten. Germline CDR1 SGHTA, CDR2 FQGNSA. The J segment lost 2 bases and the V segment lost 5 bases, leaving 8 bases of the junction unmatched. The CDR3 spans 16 residues. This sequence joins TRBV7-2 and TRBJ2-7; 11 bases are a match to TRBD2. The sample was blood. This TCR was recovered from a woman between 45 and 65 years old in good health. CDR3 region: CASSATPTSGAYEQYF. In nucleotides, the CDR3 is TGTGCCAGCAGCGCCACACCGACTAGCGGGGCCTACGAGCAGTACTTC. Complete variable domain (other parts from reference TRBV7-2 and TRBJ2-7): GAGVSQSPSNKVTEKGKDVELRCDPISGHTALYWYRQSLGQGLEFLIYFQGNSAPDKSGLPSDRFSAERTGGSVSTLTIQRTQQEDSAVYLCASSATPTSGAYEQYFGPGTRLTVT.